This TCR beta chain came from a study of technical replicates of blood from several donors. Germline V lookup: CDR1 SGHAT, CDR2 FQNNGV. The V gene lost 3 bases and the J gene lost 3 bases, with 14 bases spanning the gap. This CDR3 contains 15 residues. Clones were sequenced by immunoSEQ multiplex PCR, and TCRdb holds only the in-frame ones, with some missing. Among 90,000 to 100,000 clones listed, approximately 96% were seen once. What was sequenced was T cells isolated from PBMCs. The chain uses TRBV11-2 and TRBJ1-1; maybe TRBD1 (6 bases). The TCR comes from a human donor in good health. CDR3 in amino acids: CASSFPYNRDTEAFF. CDR3 nucleotides: TGTGCCAGCAGCTTCCCTTACAACAGGGACACTGAAGCTTTCTTT.